Described below is a single T cell receptor beta chain sequence and its context. This sample was taken from a study of T cell changes during pregnancy in multiple sclerosis. Clones were read by immunoSEQ multiplex PCR, and TCRdb kept only the in-frame ones, dropping some. The sample consists of approximately 98,000 clones, around 90% of them appearing once. Germline CDR1 and CDR2: MGHRA and YSYEKL. The CDR3 is 14 residues long. V lost 8 bases and J lost 7, with 18 bases in between. The chain carries TRBV4-1 and TRBJ2-1; D possibly corresponds to TRBD1 (7 bases). The sequence derives from a female donor in good health, enrolled as a control in a pregnancy study. Sample: peripheral blood, taken after pregnancy. The CDR3 is CASLGRGAANEQFF. The CDR3 nucleotides read TGCGCCAGCCTAGGCAGGGGGGCCGCGAATGAGCAGTTCTTC.